This T cell receptor beta chain was captured in a study of the immune and genomic landscape of osteosarcoma. Study background: Pediatric and adult high-grade osteosarcoma patients, median diagnosis age around 28. Most patients were poor-risk; roughly 67% had died.

About this clone: What it binds is not known.

The study's findings and limits: Clonality was higher in immune-hot C3 than cold C1, yet still low. A single dominant hyperexpanded clone appeared in about five cases, each with <100 clonotypes.

CDR3 length: 14 amino acids. Germline CDR1 LNHDA, CDR2 SQIVND (reference sequence). The V end was cut by 2 bases, the J end by 5 bases, with 10 bases between. The post-treatment osteosarcoma tumors were primary, local recurrence or metastasis specimens from poor-prognosis patients. Here immunoSEQ multiplex PCR was the method, and the copy in TCRdb shows in-frame clones only, minus some. There are some 10,000 clones in the sample; about 72% occur only once, and around 18% lies in the top ten. The V gene is TRBV19, the J gene TRBJ1-5; D may be TRBD1 (5 bases). This clonotype was sampled from a human donor with osteosarcoma. The specimen was osteosarcoma tumor tissue from the lung. The CDR3 coding sequence is TGTGCCAGTAGTATATTGACAGTAGATCAGCCCCAGCATTTT. This translates into CASSILTVDQPQHF. The full variable domain, with the rest looked up from reference TRBV19 and TRBJ1-5, is DGGITQSPKYLFRKEGQNVTLSCEQNLNHDAMYWYRQDPGQGLRLIYYSQIVNDFQKGDIAEGYSVSREKKESFPLTVTSAQKNPTAFYLCASSILTVDQPQHFGDGTRLSIL.